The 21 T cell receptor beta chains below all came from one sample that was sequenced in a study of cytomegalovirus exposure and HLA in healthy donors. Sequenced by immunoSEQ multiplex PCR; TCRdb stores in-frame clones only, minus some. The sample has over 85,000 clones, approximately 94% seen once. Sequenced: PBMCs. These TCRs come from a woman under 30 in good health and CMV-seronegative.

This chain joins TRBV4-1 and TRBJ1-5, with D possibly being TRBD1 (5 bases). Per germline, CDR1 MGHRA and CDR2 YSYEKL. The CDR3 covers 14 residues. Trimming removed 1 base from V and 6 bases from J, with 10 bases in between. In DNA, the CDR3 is TGCGCCAGCAGCCAAGCTCAGGGCGGTCAGCCCCAGCATTTT. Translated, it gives CASSQAQGGQPQHF.

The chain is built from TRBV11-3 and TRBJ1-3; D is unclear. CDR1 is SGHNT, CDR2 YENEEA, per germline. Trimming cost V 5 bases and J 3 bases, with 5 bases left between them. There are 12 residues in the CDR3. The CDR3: CASSVIGNTIYF. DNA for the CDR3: TGTGCCAGCAGCGTCATTGGAAACACCATATATTTT.

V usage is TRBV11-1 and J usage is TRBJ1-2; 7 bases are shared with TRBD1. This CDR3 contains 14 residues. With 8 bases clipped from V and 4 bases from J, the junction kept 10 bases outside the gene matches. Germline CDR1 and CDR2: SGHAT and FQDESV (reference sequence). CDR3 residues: CASGPGQITYGYTF. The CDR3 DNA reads TGTGCCAGCGGTCCGGGACAGATAACCTATGGCTACACCTTC.

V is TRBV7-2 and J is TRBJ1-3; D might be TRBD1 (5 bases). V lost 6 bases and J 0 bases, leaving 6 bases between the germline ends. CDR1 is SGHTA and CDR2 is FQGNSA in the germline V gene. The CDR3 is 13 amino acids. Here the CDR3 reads CASRTDSGNTIYF. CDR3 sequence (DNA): TGTGCCAGCAGGACAGACTCTGGAAACACCATATATTTT.

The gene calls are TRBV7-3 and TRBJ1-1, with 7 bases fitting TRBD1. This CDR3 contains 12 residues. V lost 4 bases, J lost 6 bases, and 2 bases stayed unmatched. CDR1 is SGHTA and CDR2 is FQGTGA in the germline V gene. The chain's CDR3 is CASSSGGPEAFF. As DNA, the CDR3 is TGTGCCAGCAGCTCAGGGGGACCTGAAGCTTTCTTT. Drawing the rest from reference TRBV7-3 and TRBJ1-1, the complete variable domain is GAGVSQTPSNKVTEKGKYVELRCDPISGHTALYWYRQSLGQGPEFLIYFQGTGAADDSGLPNDRFFAVRPEGSVSTLKIQRTERGDSAVYLCASSSGGPEAFFGQGTRLTVV.

CDR3 residues: CASSPGQGLLLDGYTF. Written as DNA, the CDR3 is TGCGCCAGCAGCCCCGGACAGGGACTACTCCTGGATGGCTACACCTTC. V gene TRBV4-1 combines with J gene TRBJ1-2; 8 nucleotides agree with TRBD1. The CDR3 extends over 16 amino acids. V dropped 4 bases and J dropped 6; count of bases not matched to a gene: 13. CDR1 MGHRA and CDR2 YSYEKL come from the germline V gene.

CDR3: CASSSLGGRGNTEAFF. CDR3 nucleotide sequence: TGCGCCAGCAGCTCCCTGGGGGGGCGGGGGAACACTGAAGCTTTCTTT. The chain links TRBV5-1 to TRBJ1-1; possible D gene TRBD1, 6 bases. The CDR3 runs to 16 residues. Deletions cut 3 bases from V and 1 base from J, with 16 bases between. Per germline, CDR1 SGHRS and CDR2 YFSETQ.

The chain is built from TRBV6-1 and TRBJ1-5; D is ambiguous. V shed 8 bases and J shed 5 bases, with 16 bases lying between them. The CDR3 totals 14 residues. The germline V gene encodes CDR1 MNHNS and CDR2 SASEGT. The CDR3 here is CASRERGGDQPQHF. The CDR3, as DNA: TGTGCCAGCCGAGAGAGAGGCGGAGATCAGCCCCAGCATTTT.

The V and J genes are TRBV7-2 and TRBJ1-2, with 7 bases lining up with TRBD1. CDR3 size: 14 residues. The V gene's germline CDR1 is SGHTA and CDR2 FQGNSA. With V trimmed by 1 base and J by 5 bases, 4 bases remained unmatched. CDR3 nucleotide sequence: TGTGCCAGCAGCTTAGAAACGACAGGGTATGGCTACACCTTC. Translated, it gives CASSLETTGYGYTF.

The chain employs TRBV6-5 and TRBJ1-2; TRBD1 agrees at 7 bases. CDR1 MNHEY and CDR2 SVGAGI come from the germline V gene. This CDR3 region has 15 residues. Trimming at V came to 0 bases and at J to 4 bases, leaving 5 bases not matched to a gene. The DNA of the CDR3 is TGTGCCAGCAGTTACTCACAGGGGCCGTCCTATGGCTACACCTTC. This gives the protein CASSYSQGPSYGYTF.

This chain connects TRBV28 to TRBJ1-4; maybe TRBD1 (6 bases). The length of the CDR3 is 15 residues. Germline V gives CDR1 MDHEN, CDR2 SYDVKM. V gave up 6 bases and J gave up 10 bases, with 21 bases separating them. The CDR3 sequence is CASSVVGAGVGKLFF. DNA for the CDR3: TGTGCCAGCAGCGTGGTGGGGGCCGGCGTAGGAAAACTGTTTTTT.

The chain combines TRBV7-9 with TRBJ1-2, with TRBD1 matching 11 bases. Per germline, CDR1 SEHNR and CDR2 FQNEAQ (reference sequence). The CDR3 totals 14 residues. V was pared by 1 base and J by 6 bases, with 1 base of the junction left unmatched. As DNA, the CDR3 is TGTGCCAGCAGCTTAGAGGACAGGGGGCATGGCTACACCTTC. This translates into CASSLEDRGHGYTF.

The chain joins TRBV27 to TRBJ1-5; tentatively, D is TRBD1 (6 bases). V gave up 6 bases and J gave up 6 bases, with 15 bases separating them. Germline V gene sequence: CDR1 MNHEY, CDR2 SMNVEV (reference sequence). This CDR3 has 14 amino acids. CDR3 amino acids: CASSLGGAGQPQHF. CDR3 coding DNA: TGTGCCAGCAGCCTCGGGGGGGCGGGTCAGCCCCAGCATTTT.

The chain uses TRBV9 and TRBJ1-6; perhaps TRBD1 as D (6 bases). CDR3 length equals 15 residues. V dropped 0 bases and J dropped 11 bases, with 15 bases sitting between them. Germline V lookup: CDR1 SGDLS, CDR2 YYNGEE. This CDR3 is CASSVGDTALPPLHF. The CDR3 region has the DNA TGTGCCAGCAGCGTAGGGGACACAGCCCTCCCACCCCTCCACTTT.

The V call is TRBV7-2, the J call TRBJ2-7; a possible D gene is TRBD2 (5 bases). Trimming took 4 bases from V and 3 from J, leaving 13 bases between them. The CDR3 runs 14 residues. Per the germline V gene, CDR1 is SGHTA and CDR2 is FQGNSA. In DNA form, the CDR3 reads TGTGCCAGCAGCTCCGGAGGCTCCTACTACGAGCAGTACTTC. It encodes CASSSGGSYYEQYF.

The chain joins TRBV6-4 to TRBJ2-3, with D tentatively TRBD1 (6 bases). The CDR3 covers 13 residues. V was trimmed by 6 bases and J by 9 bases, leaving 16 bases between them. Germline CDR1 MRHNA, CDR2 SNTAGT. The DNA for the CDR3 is TGTGCCAGCAGCCTAGAACAGGGAAGGACGCAGTATTTT. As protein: CASSLEQGRTQYF.

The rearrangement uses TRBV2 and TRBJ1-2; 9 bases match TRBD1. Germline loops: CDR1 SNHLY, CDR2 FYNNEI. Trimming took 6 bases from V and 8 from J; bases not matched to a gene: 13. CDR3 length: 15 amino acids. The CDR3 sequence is CASSQTGTGFEGYTF. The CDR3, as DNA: TGTGCCAGCAGCCAGACCGGGACAGGGTTTGAGGGCTACACCTTC. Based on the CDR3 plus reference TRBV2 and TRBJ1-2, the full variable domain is EPEVTQTPSHQVTQMGQEVILRCVPISNHLYFYWYRQILGQKVEFLVSFYNNEISEKSEIFDDQFSVERPDGSNFTLKIRSTKLEDSAMYFCASSQTGTGFEGYTFGSGTRLTVV.

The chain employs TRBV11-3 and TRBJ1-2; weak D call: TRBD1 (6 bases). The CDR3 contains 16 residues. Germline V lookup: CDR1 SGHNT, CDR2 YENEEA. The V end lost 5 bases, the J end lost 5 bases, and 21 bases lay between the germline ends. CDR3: CASSITRDTKGYGYTF. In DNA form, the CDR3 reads TGTGCCAGCAGCATAACCCGGGACACCAAAGGGTATGGCTACACCTTC.

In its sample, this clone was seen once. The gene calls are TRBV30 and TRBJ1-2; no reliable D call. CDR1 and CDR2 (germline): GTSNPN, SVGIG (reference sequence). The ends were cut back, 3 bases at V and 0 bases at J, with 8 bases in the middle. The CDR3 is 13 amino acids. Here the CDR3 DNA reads TGTGCCTGGAGCCAACAGACTAACTATGGCTACACCTTC. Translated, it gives CAWSQQTNYGYTF.

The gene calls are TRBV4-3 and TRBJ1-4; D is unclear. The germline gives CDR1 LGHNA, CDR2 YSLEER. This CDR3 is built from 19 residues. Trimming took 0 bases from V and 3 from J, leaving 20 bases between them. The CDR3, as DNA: TGCGCCAGCAGCCAAGATCAGACTAGGGAGGGAGTCTCTAATGAAAAACTGTTTTTT. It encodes CASSQDQTREGVSNEKLFF.

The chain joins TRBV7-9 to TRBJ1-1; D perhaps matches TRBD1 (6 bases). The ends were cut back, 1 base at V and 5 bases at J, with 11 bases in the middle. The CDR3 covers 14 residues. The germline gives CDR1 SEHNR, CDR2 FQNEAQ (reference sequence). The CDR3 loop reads CASSLDRERTEAFF. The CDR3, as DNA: TGTGCCAGCAGCTTAGACAGGGAGAGAACTGAAGCTTTCTTT.